The 20 T cell receptor beta chains below were found in one sample sequenced in a study of cytomegalovirus exposure and HLA in healthy donors. Primers for the PCR totalled 60 Vbeta and 13 Jbeta. Sequenced by immunoSEQ multiplex PCR; TCRdb stores in-frame clones only, minus some. In the table there are 65,000 to 95,000 clones, more than 60% of which are singletons. Source material: PBMCs. The receptors shown here come from a male donor in good health and CMV-seropositive.

The chain combines TRBV7-6 with TRBJ1-2; TRBD1 matches 7 bases. The CDR3 totals 13 residues. The germline CDR1 and CDR2 sequences are SGHVS and FNYEAQ. The J segment lost 8 bases and the V segment lost 2 bases, leaving 5 bases of the junction unmatched. CDR3 nucleotide sequence: TGTGCCAGCAGCTTACAGGGGGTCAGGGGCTACACCTTC. It translates to CASSLQGVRGYTF.

This clone was seen a single time. This chain links TRBV29-1 with TRBJ2-7; TRBD1 might be the D (6 bases). The CDR3 consists of 12 residues. V was trimmed by 5 bases and J by 6 bases, leaving 14 bases between them. Looked up from germline, CDR1 is SQVTM and CDR2 is ANQGSEA. The CDR3 is CSVPHRVSEQYF. CDR3 DNA: TGCAGCGTTCCACACAGGGTATCCGAGCAGTACTTC.

The chain has TRBV27 and TRBJ1-1, with a weak D call TRBD1 (6 bases). The V gene lost 2 bases and the J gene lost 8 bases, with 15 bases spanning the gap. The CDR3 covers 14 residues. Per the germline V gene, CDR1 is MNHEY and CDR2 is SMNVEV (reference sequence). CDR3 DNA sequence: TGTGCCAGCAGTTTAACAGGGACAAGATCAGAAGCTTTCTTT. Translation gives CASSLTGTRSEAFF.

This clone was picked up a small number of times. Other DNA sequences within the sample encode an identical CDR3. V and J are TRBV29-1 and TRBJ2-6; TRBD1 is a possible D gene (5 bases). V shed 2 bases and J shed 1 base, with 12 bases lying between them. The CDR3 contains 16 residues. Germline CDR1 reads SQVTM; CDR2 reads ANQGSEA. CDR3: CSVEKDTDSGANVLTF. For the CDR3, the DNA is TGCAGCGTTGAAAAGGACACTGATTCTGGGGCCAACGTCCTGACTTTC.

This clone was counted a few times. V is TRBV4-1 and J is TRBJ1-1; D is possibly TRBD1 (6 bases). CDR3 size: 16 residues. The germline V gene encodes CDR1 MGHRA and CDR2 YSYEKL. The V end was cut by 5 bases, the J end by 2 bases, with 18 bases between. The CDR3 DNA reads TGCGCCAGCAGCGGGGGGGGCTGGTATTACAACACTGAAGCTTTCTTT. The encoded protein is CASSGGGWYYNTEAFF.

The V gene is TRBV16, the J gene TRBJ1-1; weak D call: TRBD1 (5 bases). This CDR3 spans 14 amino acids. Looked up from germline, CDR1 is KGHSY and CDR2 is FQNENV. Trimming pared 0 bases from V and 8 bases from J, leaving 13 bases between. The CDR3 loop reads CASSQSGGWTEAFF. In nucleotides, the CDR3 is TGTGCCAGCAGCCAATCGGGGGGTTGGACAGAAGCTTTCTTT.

This chain links TRBV19 with TRBJ2-1; 11 nucleotides align to TRBD2. V shed 9 bases and J 4 bases; nucleotides not matched to a gene: 2. Germline loops: CDR1 LNHDA, CDR2 SQIVND (reference sequence). The CDR3 is 13 amino acids. In nucleotides, the CDR3 is TGTGCCAGCAGACTAGCGGGGTACAATGAGCAGTTCTTC. It specifies CASRLAGYNEQFF.

The J gene is TRBJ1-2, the V gene TRBV28; TRBD1 matches 9 bases. From germline, CDR1 is MDHEN and CDR2 SYDVKM. The CDR3 consists of 12 residues. The trim removed 7 bases at V and 4 bases at J, leaving 1 base unmatched. CDR3 nucleotides: TGTGCCAGCAAGACAGGGGGCTATGGCTACACCTTC. Encoded protein: CASKTGGYGYTF.

The V and J genes are TRBV19 and TRBJ1-1; TRBD1 matches 10 bases. The CDR3 spans 15 residues. Germline CDR1 and CDR2: LNHDA and SQIVND (reference sequence). The ends lost 7 bases at V and 4 bases at J; junction bases unmatched: 9. The chain's CDR3 is CASTGTGAWTTEAFF. CDR3 sequence (DNA): TGTGCCAGTACTGGGACAGGGGCTTGGACCACTGAAGCTTTCTTT. The entire variable domain, with the rest obtained from reference TRBV19 and TRBJ1-1, is as follows: DGGITQSPKYLFRKEGQNVTLSCEQNLNHDAMYWYRQDPGQGLRLIYYSQIVNDFQKGDIAEGYSVSREKKESFPLTVTSAQKNPTAFYLCASTGTGAWTTEAFFGQGTRLTVV.

The rearrangement uses TRBV10-1 and TRBJ2-7; 9 bases map to TRBD2. V was pared by 7 bases and J by 5 bases, with 12 bases of the junction left unmatched. Per the germline V gene, CDR1 is WNHNN and CDR2 is SYGVQD (reference sequence). CDR3 length: 15 residues. The CDR3 sequence: CASIGWREGKNEQYF. The CDR3 DNA is TGCGCCAGCATCGGGTGGCGGGAGGGCAAGAACGAGCAGTACTTC.

The chain carries TRBV9 and TRBJ2-1; 7 bases line up with TRBD2. Germline loops: CDR1 SGDLS, CDR2 YYNGEE. J was trimmed by 7 bases and V by 4 bases; bases with no gene match: 17. This CDR3 has 17 residues. CDR3 bases: TGTGCCAGCAGCCCTCCCTGGCGGGGCGGGAGAGGAAATGAGCAGTTCTTC. It is translated as CASSPPWRGGRGNEQFF.

The V call is TRBV5-1, the J call TRBJ2-1; 11 nucleotides agree with TRBD1. The germline CDR1 and CDR2 sequences are SGHRS and YFSETQ. The V segment lost 4 bases and the J segment 8 bases; nucleotides outside the gene matches: 8. CDR3 size: 15 residues. DNA for the CDR3: TGCGCCAGCAGCGTTGGACAGGGGGCGGGCGATGAGCAGTTCTTC. Translation gives CASSVGQGAGDEQFF.

The chain combines TRBV7-8 with TRBJ1-1, with TRBD1 matching 10 bases. Germline V CDR1 and CDR2: SGHVS, FQNEAQ. Germline trimming cut 4 bases from V and 5 bases from J; bases unmatched to any gene: 1. The CDR3 extends over 13 amino acids. CDR3 sequence (DNA): TGTGCCAGCAGCTCGGACAGGGGGACTGAAGCTTTCTTT. Amino acids: CASSSDRGTEAFF.

This clone was seen once. Written as DNA, the CDR3 is TGTGCCAGCAGCTTGGGACAGCGCCCCAATGAGCAGTTCTTC. Residues: CASSLGQRPNEQFF. The rearrangement uses TRBV5-6 and TRBJ2-1; D perhaps matches TRBD1 (5 bases). Trimming stripped 0 bases from V and 6 bases from J, with 10 bases between. The length of the CDR3 is 14 residues. Germline loops: CDR1 SGHDT, CDR2 YYEEEE.

This CDR3 reads CASTGTVNTEAFF. In nucleotides, the CDR3 is TGTGCTAGTACCGGGACAGTGAACACTGAAGCTTTCTTT. J is TRBJ1-1 and V is TRBV12-5, with TRBD1 matching 7 bases. The germline V gene has CDR1 LGHNT and CDR2 FRNRAP. CDR3 length equals 13 residues. With V trimmed by 8 bases and J by 0 bases, 3 bases remained unmatched.

The V call is TRBV7-2, the J call TRBJ1-4; TRBD1 might be the D (6 bases). Germline V gives CDR1 SGHTA, CDR2 FQGNSA. Trimming left V 6 bases short and J 3 bases short, with 8 bases between. This CDR3 comprises 13 residues. The CDR3 is CASRGAANEKLFF. DNA for the CDR3: TGTGCCAGCAGGGGGGCTGCTAATGAAAAACTGTTTTTT.

In its sample, this clone was seen a few times. This chain joins TRBV7-9 and TRBJ1-2; D might be TRBD1 (5 bases). Germline V gene data show CDR1 as SEHNR and CDR2 as FQNEAQ (reference sequence). This CDR3 has 11 residues. V gave up 6 bases and J gave up 8 bases, with 10 bases separating them. CDR3 region: CASRSTEGYTF. In DNA, the CDR3 is TGTGCCAGCAGATCGACAGAGGGCTACACCTTC. The variable domain in full, completed from reference TRBV7-9 and TRBJ1-2, reads DTGVSQNPRHKITKRGQNVTFRCDPISEHNRLYWYRQTLGQGPEFLTYFQNEAQLEKSRLLSDRFSAERPKGSFSTLEIQRTEQGDSAMYLCASRSTEGYTFGSGTRLTVV.

The rearrangement links TRBV30 to TRBJ1-3, with D possibly TRBD1 on 5 matching bases. The CDR3 length is 13 residues. From germline, CDR1 is GTSNPN and CDR2 SVGIG (reference sequence). Trimming took off 4 bases at V and 0 bases at J, with 7 bases between the two ends. Here the CDR3 reads CAWTRDSGNTIYF. The CDR3 coding sequence is TGTGCCTGGACCAGGGACTCTGGAAACACCATATATTTT.

The chain uses TRBV10-2 and TRBJ2-7, with a tentative D call TRBD1 (5 bases). The CDR3 consists of 13 residues. The ends were cut back, 3 bases at V and 2 bases at J, with 8 bases in the middle. Germline V gene lookup returns CDR1 WSHSY and CDR2 SAAADI. CDR3 bases: TGCGCCAGCAGTGACACAGGTCCCTACGAGCAGTACTTC. This translates into CASSDTGPYEQYF.

This chain links TRBV5-6 with TRBJ1-5; 8 nucleotides agree with TRBD1. The V gene end was trimmed by 2 bases and the J gene end by 7 bases; junction bases not matched to a gene: 8. Germline V lookup: CDR1 SGHDT, CDR2 YYEEEE. The CDR3 covers 15 residues. CDR3 bases: TGTGCCAGCAGCTTCTCCGGACAGGGCGGGCAGCCCCAGCATTTT. Encoded protein: CASSFSGQGGQPQHF.